This entry lists 20 T cell receptor beta chains sequenced from one sample in a study of a mutant IDH1 vaccine in newly diagnosed glioma. No antigens are known for them. Stated time point: week 23, last vaccination. With topical imiquimod, each dose of the vaccine consisted of 300 ug of mutant IDH1 20-mer peptide. The repertoire was sequenced with immunoSEQ multiplex PCR; TCRdb's copy has only in-frame clones and lacks some. Of about 54,000 clones detected, 80% appear once; the ten largest clones hold 6.2%. Sample: PBMCs, taken from a glioma patient whose treatment included an IDH1 peptide vaccine. The receptors come from a man between 40 and 49 years old with glioma.

The genes are TRBV10-3 and TRBJ2-1; D might be TRBD1 (6 bases). The CDR3 extends over 14 amino acids. CDR1 ENHRY and CDR2 SYGVKD come from the germline V gene. V dropped 6 bases and J dropped 8 bases, with 17 bases sitting between them. This chain's CDR3 is CAIRGQGISDEQFF. The CDR3 coding sequence is TGTGCCATCAGGGGTCAGGGGATCAGCGATGAGCAGTTCTTC.

The chain is built from TRBV7-9 and TRBJ1-4; 10 bases map to TRBD1. Per germline, CDR1 SEHNR and CDR2 FQNEAQ (reference sequence). The trim removed 5 bases at V and 5 bases at J, leaving 8 bases unmatched. The CDR3 loop spans 16 amino acids. The CDR3 loop is CASSKAPGQGNEKLFF. The CDR3 DNA reads TGTGCCAGCAGCAAAGCGCCGGGACAGGGGAATGAAAAACTGTTTTTT.

The genes are TRBV25-1 and TRBJ1-1, with a weak D call TRBD1 (6 bases). The CDR3 runs to 13 residues. Trimming cost V 5 bases and J 1 base, with 8 bases left between them. Germline V gives CDR1 MGHDK, CDR2 SYGVNS. CDR3 coding DNA: TGTGCCAGCAGTATACAGGGGAACACTGAAGCTTTCTTT. Translated, it gives CASSIQGNTEAFF.

The V and J genes are TRBV9 and TRBJ2-5; 11 nucleotides align to TRBD2. J lost 5 bases, V lost 4 bases, and 4 bases had no gene match. Germline V gene sequence: CDR1 SGDLS, CDR2 YYNGEE. The CDR3 is made up of 14 amino acids. CDR3 protein: CASSLAGGLETQYF. Written as DNA, the CDR3 is TGTGCCAGCAGCTTAGCGGGGGGGCTGGAGACCCAGTACTTC.

The chain combines TRBV6-1 with TRBJ1-1; perhaps TRBD1 as D (6 bases). The CDR3 consists of 15 residues. Germline values: CDR1 MNHNS, CDR2 SASEGT. V gave up 0 bases and J gave up 5 bases, with 13 bases separating them. In DNA form, the CDR3 reads TGTGCCAGCAGTGAAGCGCCTCAGGGGTGGACTGAAGCTTTCTTT. Translating it yields CASSEAPQGWTEAFF.

This clone was counted a single time. The chain recombines TRBV2 with TRBJ1-3; D unclear. Per germline, CDR1 SNHLY and CDR2 FYNNEI. V was trimmed by 3 bases and J by 4 bases, leaving 13 bases between them. There are 15 residues in the CDR3. The CDR3 region is CASSERLLPGNTIYF. DNA for the CDR3: TGTGCCAGCAGTGAGAGACTCCTACCGGGAAACACCATATATTTT. Together with reference TRBV2 and TRBJ1-3, the CDR3 gives the full variable domain: EPEVTQTPSHQVTQMGQEVILRCVPISNHLYFYWYRQILGQKVEFLVSFYNNEISEKSEIFDDQFSVERPDGSNFTLKIRSTKLEDSAMYFCASSERLLPGNTIYFGEGSWLTVV.

This clone was seen more than once but under ten times. The genes are TRBV5-1 and TRBJ1-1, with D unresolved. The V and J ends lost 0 bases and 6 bases respectively, with 12 bases between them. The CDR3 is 14 amino acids. Germline V lookup: CDR1 SGHRS, CDR2 YFSETQ. This CDR3 reads CASSLAGDDAEAFF. CDR3 DNA sequence: TGCGCCAGCAGCTTGGCGGGTGACGACGCTGAAGCTTTCTTT.

The gene calls are TRBV4-1 and TRBJ1-1, with D possibly TRBD1 on 5 matching bases. In germline, CDR1 is MGHRA, CDR2 YSYEKL. The CDR3 runs 12 residues. Trimming removed 6 bases at V and 5 bases at J, with 10 bases between. The CDR3 spells CASSLWGTEAFF. In DNA form, the CDR3 reads TGCGCCAGCAGTCTCTGGGGGACTGAAGCTTTCTTT.

This clone was seen a single time. The V gene is TRBV9, the J gene TRBJ2-3; D may be TRBD1 (7 bases). V lost 4 bases and J lost 0, with 15 bases in between. Germline CDR1 and CDR2: SGDLS and YYNGEE. The CDR3 spans 16 residues. As DNA, the CDR3 is TGTGCCAGCAGCTTGCGACAGGGAGGTAGCACAGATACGCAGTATTTT. Encoded protein: CASSLRQGGSTDTQYF.

The chain employs TRBV4-1 and TRBJ2-7; 9 bases line up with TRBD2. The CDR3 has 16 amino acids. The germline V gene encodes CDR1 MGHRA and CDR2 YSYEKL. Trimming at V came to 2 bases and at J to 0 bases, leaving 5 bases not matched to a gene. The CDR3 here is CASSQNSGGLSYEQYF. CDR3 coding DNA: TGCGCCAGCAGCCAAAATAGCGGGGGCCTCTCCTACGAGCAGTACTTC.

The V gene is TRBV5-6, the J gene TRBJ2-7; 12 nucleotides agree with TRBD1. Per germline, CDR1 SGHDT and CDR2 YYEEEE. This CDR3 has 17 residues. V lost 1 base and J lost 0; bases outside the gene matches: 5. Here the CDR3 reads CASSLSGQGALSYEQYF. The CDR3 DNA is TGTGCCAGCAGCTTGTCGGGACAGGGGGCCCTCTCCTACGAGCAGTACTTC. Variable domain in full (rest from reference TRBV5-6 and TRBJ2-7): DAGVTQSPTHLIKTRGQQVTLRCSPKSGHDTVSWYQQALGQGPQFIFQYYEEEERQRGNFPDRFSGHQFPNYSSELNVNALLLGDSALYLCASSLSGQGALSYEQYFGPGTRLTVT.

The CDR3 sequence is CASGSTVNSGANVLTF. The CDR3 nucleotides are TGTGCCAGCGGAAGTACAGTTAACTCTGGGGCCAACGTCCTGACTTTC. The V and J genes are TRBV2 and TRBJ2-6; no clear D gene. Germline V gene data show CDR1 as SNHLY and CDR2 as FYNNEI. This CDR3 is built from 16 residues. Trimming shortened V by 8 bases and J by 0 bases, and 14 bases separated the two germline ends.

CDR3 coding DNA: TGTGCCAGCAGCCCGGGGGGAAGATACGAGCAGTACTTC. Its protein is CASSPGGRYEQYF. V gene TRBV7-9 combines with J gene TRBJ2-7; 7 bases align to TRBD2. The CDR3 has 13 residues. V lost 5 bases to trimming and J lost 4 bases; unmatched junction nucleotides: 5. Germline V gene data show CDR1 as SEHNR and CDR2 as FQNEAQ (reference sequence).

The chain recombines TRBV6-6 with TRBJ2-7; possibly TRBD1 for D (5 bases). The CDR3 has 12 residues. The germline gives CDR1 MNHNY, CDR2 SVGAGI (reference sequence). Trimming left V 5 bases short and J 5 bases short, with 10 bases between. The DNA of the CDR3 is TGTGCCAGCAGTGCACAGGCTGACGAGCAGTACTTC. This translates into CASSAQADEQYF.

V usage is TRBV5-1 and J usage is TRBJ1-1; D unresolved. V was trimmed by 1 base and J by 2 bases, leaving 9 bases between them. Germline V gene sequence: CDR1 SGHRS, CDR2 YFSETQ. The CDR3 consists of 14 residues. CDR3 nucleotides: TGCGCCAGCAGCTTGCCAGCCCTAAACACTGAAGCTTTCTTT. Protein product: CASSLPALNTEAFF.

The genes are TRBV2 and TRBJ2-3; D not resolved. This CDR3 is 13 amino acids long. Trimming pared 3 bases from V and 2 bases from J, leaving 6 bases between. Germline assignment: CDR1 SNHLY and CDR2 FYNNEI. This CDR3 is CASSDGLTDTQYF. The CDR3 nucleotides read TGTGCCAGCAGTGATGGCCTCACAGATACGCAGTATTTT.

This clone was observed a single time. The genes are TRBV5-1 and TRBJ1-1, with 10 bases lining up with TRBD1. There are 14 residues in the CDR3. Germline trimming cut 3 bases from V and 4 bases from J; bases unmatched to any gene: 3. Per germline, CDR1 SGHRS and CDR2 YFSETQ. The CDR3 DNA reads TGCGCCAGCAGCTACCGGGACAGGGGCACTGAAGCTTTCTTT. Amino acids: CASSYRDRGTEAFF.

The V gene is TRBV9, the J gene TRBJ1-2, with TRBD1 matching over 12 bases. V was pared by 3 bases and J by 4 bases, with 4 bases of the junction left unmatched. The CDR3 consists of 15 residues. Germline CDR1 and CDR2: SGDLS and YYNGEE. The DNA for the CDR3 is TGTGCCAGCAGCGAGGGGACAGGGGGCTTCTATGGCTACACCTTC. Protein product: CASSEGTGGFYGYTF.

The chain carries TRBV6-5 and TRBJ1-5; tentative D call: TRBD1 (6 bases). Trimming left V 7 bases short and J 4 bases short, with 11 bases between. Looked up from germline, CDR1 is MNHEY and CDR2 is SVGAGI. CDR3 length: 13 residues. CDR3 sequence (DNA): TGTGCCAGCATGCAGGGGAGAAATCAGCCCCAGCATTTT. The encoded protein is CASMQGRNQPQHF.

V gene TRBV2 combines with J gene TRBJ1-6; D is unresolved. This CDR3 contains 15 residues. Germline CDR1 and CDR2: SNHLY and FYNNEI. V shed 2 bases and J shed 10 bases, with 15 bases lying between them. The DNA of the CDR3 is TGTGCCAGCAGTGAATCGCGGCCTTCTGGGTCACCCCTCCACTTT. This encodes CASSESRPSGSPLHF.